The 9 T cell receptor beta chains below come from one sample, sequenced in a study of CD8+ T cells in alopecia areata. Treatment in this sample: oral pan-JAK inhibitor, 5-10 mg twice daily. Extracted from the samples, RNA was reverse transcribed into cDNA to serve as the sequencing template. TCRdb's copy holds only in-frame clones and misses some; the assay was immunoSEQ multiplex PCR. The data show hundreds of thousands of clones, roughly 50% seen once. Sequences were derived from CD4+ T cells sorted from blood, sampled at week 24, from a patient treated with tofacitinib. Receptor source: a human donor with alopecia areata.

The chain combines TRBV27 with TRBJ1-2, with TRBD1 identical over 7 bases. CDR1 is MNHEY and CDR2 is SMNVEV in the germline V gene (reference sequence). The ends lost 3 bases at V and 2 bases at J; junction bases unmatched: 12. The CDR3 loop spans 17 amino acids. DNA of the CDR3: TGTGCCAGCAGTTTTACAGCCGGGACAGCCGGAAACTATGGCTACACCTTC. It translates to CASSFTAGTAGNYGYTF.

V gene TRBV27 combines with J gene TRBJ2-5; TRBD1 aligns across 10 bases. Germline V gene lookup returns CDR1 MNHEY and CDR2 SMNVEV (reference sequence). CDR3 size: 14 residues. V shed 5 bases and J 5 bases; nucleotides not matched to a gene: 5. The CDR3 bases are TGTGCCAGCAGTGTAGACAGGGGGCGGGAGACCCAGTACTTC. It codes for CASSVDRGRETQYF.

The rearrangement joins TRBV5-6 to TRBJ2-7, with D hard to call. V was trimmed by 0 bases and J by 4 bases, leaving 17 bases between them. Germline V gene lookup returns CDR1 SGHDT and CDR2 YYEEEE. The CDR3 contains 16 residues. This chain's CDR3 is CASSLGYLLRPYEQYF. The CDR3, as DNA: TGTGCCAGCAGCTTGGGGTACCTTCTTAGGCCATACGAGCAGTACTTC.

In its sample, this clone was seen a few times. In nucleotides, the CDR3 is TGTGCCTGGAACGTCGAGGGGAGGGATCAGCCCCAGCATTTT. Translated: CAWNVEGRDQPQHF. The J gene is TRBJ1-5, the V gene TRBV30; possible D gene TRBD1, 5 bases. Germline CDR1 reads GTSNPN; CDR2 reads SVGIG (reference sequence). This CDR3 is built from 14 residues. V shed 4 bases and J shed 5 bases, with 15 bases lying between them.

This clone was detected only a few times. In nucleotides, the CDR3 is TGTGCCAGCAGCCCTCCGGGACAGACTCTATATGGCTACACCTTC. This translates into CASSPPGQTLYGYTF. V usage is TRBV7-9 and J usage is TRBJ1-2; 7 bases line up with TRBD1. The V gene end was trimmed by 5 bases and the J gene end by 5 bases; junction bases not matched to a gene: 11. Germline lookup yields CDR1 SEHNR and CDR2 FQNEAQ (reference sequence). This CDR3 contains 15 residues.

This clone occurred a few times. This sequence joins TRBV11-2 and TRBJ2-3, with 8 bases aligning to TRBD2. Losses at the gene ends were 0 bases for V and 3 bases for J; bases not matched to a gene: 2. This CDR3 contains 15 residues. Germline V gene lookup returns CDR1 SGHAT and CDR2 FQNNGV. This CDR3 is CASSLDSGATDTQYF. The DNA for the CDR3 is TGTGCCAGCAGCTTAGATAGCGGGGCTACAGATACGCAGTATTTT. The complete variable domain, with remaining parts taken from reference TRBV11-2 and TRBJ2-3, reads EAGVAQSPRYKIIEKRQSVAFWCNPISGHATLYWYQQILGQGPKLLIQFQNNGVVDDSQLPKDRFSAERLKGVDSTLKIQPAKLEDSAVYLCASSLDSGATDTQYFGPGTRLTVL.

The chain carries TRBV7-2 and TRBJ2-7; 10 nucleotides line up with TRBD1. Germline V CDR1 and CDR2: SGHTA, FQGNSA. J was trimmed by 2 bases and V by 5 bases; bases with no gene match: 6. The CDR3 totals 15 residues. CDR3 residues: CASSATGTGAYEQYF. The CDR3 DNA follows: TGTGCCAGCAGCGCGACCGGGACAGGGGCCTACGAGCAGTACTTC.

J is TRBJ1-5 and V is TRBV2; D possibly corresponds to TRBD1 (5 bases). Trimming took 2 bases from V and 6 from J, leaving 14 bases between them. CDR1 is SNHLY, CDR2 FYNNEI, per germline. The CDR3 contains 15 residues. The CDR3 protein is CASSEMGQLGQPQHF. In DNA, the CDR3 is TGTGCCAGCAGTGAAATGGGGCAGCTCGGTCAGCCCCAGCATTTT.

This clone has a handful of counts. This chain connects TRBV27 to TRBJ2-5; 8 bases line up with TRBD1. The J call may be incorrect, as the DNA end agrees better with TRBJ2-7. The CDR3 contains 15 residues. CDR1 MNHEY and CDR2 SMNVEV come from the germline V gene (reference sequence). The CDR3 nucleotides read TGTGCCAGCAAGGAGGACAGGGCTTACTCCTACGAGCAGTACTTC. Its translation: CASKEDRAYSYEQYF.